The 25 T cell receptor beta chains in this list originate from one sample, sequenced in a study of blood T cells in healthy people across ages. A second PCR of roughly 7 to 11 cycles used a sample-barcoded 5' primer and a J-beta primer mix. Each CDR3 protein is one row after TCRdb ran MiXCR on the 5' RACE reads. The sample records over a million distinct CDR3 sequences, approximately 60% being singletons. What was sequenced was blood. Receptor source: a man in his late teens or twenties in good health.

This sequence joins TRBV7-2 and TRBJ2-1; 8 bases are a match to TRBD1. The junction had 5 bases not matched to a gene; V was cut back by 3 bases and J by 4 bases. Germline V gene data show CDR1 as SGHTA and CDR2 as FQGNSA. This CDR3 region has 15 residues. The DNA of the CDR3 is TGTGCCAGCAGCTTGGGACAGGACCTTTACAATGAGCAGTTCTTC. It translates to CASSLGQDLYNEQFF. Full variable domain (outside the CDR3, taken from reference TRBV7-2 and TRBJ2-1): GAGVSQSPSNKVTEKGKDVELRCDPISGHTALYWYRQSLGQGLEFLIYFQGNSAPDKSGLPSDRFSAERTGGSVSTLTIQRTQQEDSAVYLCASSLGQDLYNEQFFGPGTRLTVL.

The chain links TRBV6-6 to TRBJ1-1, with D hard to call. Trimming pared 7 bases from V and 8 bases from J, leaving 17 bases between. Germline values: CDR1 MNHNY, CDR2 SVGAGI (reference sequence). This CDR3 spans 13 amino acids. CDR3 DNA sequence: TGTGCCAGCACTCCGTTTGTGGGCAGGGAAGCTTTCTTT. It yields the protein CASTPFVGREAFF.

J is TRBJ2-3 and V is TRBV24-1, with TRBD2 identical over 7 bases. Germline lookup yields CDR1 KGHDR and CDR2 SFDVKD. The CDR3 is made up of 17 amino acids. V lost 4 bases and J lost 0; bases outside the gene matches: 9. The CDR3 bases are TGTGCCACCAGTGAGGGGGGACTAAGCACTAGCACAGATACGCAGTATTTT. Translation gives CATSEGGLSTSTDTQYF.

Only a few counts were recorded for this clonotype. The chain carries TRBV4-3 and TRBJ1-2; D not certain. The CDR3 contains 15 residues. The germline V and J ends were trimmed by 0 bases and 8 bases, with 16 bases remaining between them. Germline CDR1 and CDR2: LGHNA and YSLEER. The CDR3 is CASSQENPGSGGYTF. CDR3 DNA sequence: TGCGCCAGCAGCCAAGAAAATCCAGGATCTGGCGGCTACACCTTC.

V is TRBV6-6 and J is TRBJ2-7; D gene unclear. Germline CDR1 is MNHNY and CDR2 is SVGAGI (reference sequence). Trimming left V 3 bases short and J 0 bases short, with 12 bases between. The CDR3 covers 15 residues. The CDR3 nucleotides read TGTGCCAGCAGTTATAGCCGGATAAGCTCCTACGAGCAGTACTTC. Translating it yields CASSYSRISSYEQYF.

The chain employs TRBV20-1 and TRBJ2-1, with D unresolved. Germline lookup yields CDR1 DFQATT and CDR2 SNEGSKA (reference sequence). The CDR3 sequence is 12 residues long. The V end was cut by 3 bases, the J end by 3 bases, with 6 bases between. Here the CDR3 DNA reads TGCAGTGCTAGTCTTTTCTACAATGAGCAGTTCTTC. It translates to CSASLFYNEQFF.

V and J are TRBV7-2 and TRBJ2-5; possibly TRBD1 or TRBD2 for D (5 bases each). The CDR3 spans 11 residues. The V and J ends lost 4 bases and 7 bases respectively, with 7 bases between them. Germline V gives CDR1 SGHTA, CDR2 FQGNSA. The CDR3 reads CASSYGGTQYF. The CDR3 nucleotides are TGTGCCAGCAGCTATGGGGGGACCCAGTACTTC.

This CDR3 reads CSARGERGGGYGYTF. In DNA, the CDR3 is TGCAGTGCTAGAGGGGAGCGGGGGGGAGGATATGGCTACACCTTC. V is TRBV20-1 and J is TRBJ1-2; a possible D gene is TRBD1 (5 bases). V was clipped by 1 base and J by 5 bases, with 17 bases between them. The CDR3 contains 15 residues. The V gene's germline CDR1 is DFQATT and CDR2 SNEGSKA (reference sequence).

This clonotype showed up just a few times. This rearrangement joins TRBV7-9 to TRBJ2-5, with unresolved D. Trimming stripped 4 bases from V and 7 bases from J, with 19 bases between. The CDR3 consists of 15 residues. CDR1 SEHNR and CDR2 FQNEAQ come from the germline V gene (reference sequence). The CDR3 DNA reads TGTGCCAGCAGCTCTGGTAACGACGTGTCGAGGACCCAGTACTTC. Its protein is CASSSGNDVSRTQYF.

The chain links TRBV7-2 to TRBJ2-4; the match to TRBD2 covers 8 bases. Germline V gene sequence: CDR1 SGHTA, CDR2 FQGNSA. There are 15 residues in the CDR3. V gave up 4 bases and J gave up 4 bases; unmatched junction bases: 6. DNA for the CDR3: TGTGCCAGCAGCTCCCCGCCGGGGGGGAAAAACATTCAGTACTTC. Translated, it gives CASSSPPGGKNIQYF.

With respect to this clonotype: A much larger clone is a single base away; this may be a read error. The gene calls are TRBV12-3 or TRBV12-4 and TRBJ2-2, with a tentative D call TRBD1 (6 bases). V lost 5 bases and J 3 bases, leaving 7 bases between the germline ends. The CDR3 totals 13 residues. The CDR3 DNA sequence: TGTGCCAGCAGTACAGGGTACACCGGGGAGCTGTTTTTT. Its translation is CASSTGYTGELFF.

This chain connects TRBV5-1 to TRBJ2-7; 9 bases map to TRBD1. From germline, CDR1 is SGHRS and CDR2 YFSETQ. Trimming at V came to 6 bases and at J to 2 bases, leaving 9 bases not matched to a gene. The CDR3 runs 15 residues. The DNA of the CDR3 is TGCGCCAGCAAAACCGGACAGGGGCCAGCCTACGAGCAGTACTTC. It translates to CASKTGQGPAYEQYF. Based on the CDR3 plus reference TRBV5-1 and TRBJ2-7, the full variable domain is KAGVTQTPRYLIKTRGQQVTLSCSPISGHRSVSWYQQTPGQGLQFLFEYFSETQRNKGNFPGRFSGRQFSNSRSEMNVSTLELGDSALYLCASKTGQGPAYEQYFGPGTRLTVT.

The chain combines TRBV20-1 with TRBJ2-7, with D possibly TRBD2 on 6 matching bases. In germline, CDR1 is DFQATT, CDR2 SNEGSKA (reference sequence). Trimming left V 0 bases short and J 0 bases short, with 18 bases between. The CDR3 runs to 17 residues. CDR3 sequence reads: CSARDPYSGRSSYEQYF. The CDR3 nucleotides read TGCAGTGCTAGAGATCCGTACAGCGGGCGGAGCTCCTACGAGCAGTACTTC.

This clonotype was seen only once. The V and J genes are TRBV18 and TRBJ2-3, with D possibly being TRBD1 (6 bases). This CDR3 has 15 residues. Germline V lookup: CDR1 KGHSH, CDR2 LQKENI. Trimming removed 5 bases from V and 3 bases from J, with 15 bases in between. CDR3 DNA: TGTGCCAGCTCAACCTCAGGGGTAGGGACAGATACGCAGTATTTT. Its translation is CASSTSGVGTDTQYF.

V is TRBV5-1 and J is TRBJ2-7, with 8 bases matching TRBD1. In germline, CDR1 is SGHRS, CDR2 YFSETQ. CDR3 size: 14 residues. V was clipped by 7 bases and J by 9 bases; unmatched bases: 15. For the CDR3, the DNA is TGCGCCAGCGGATCAGGGGGCGAGAGCCTTGGGCAGTACTTC. Protein sequence: CASGSGGESLGQYF.

This chain links TRBV7-8 with TRBJ2-1; D unresolved. V gave up 5 bases and J gave up 5 bases, with 7 bases separating them. The CDR3 is 12 residues long. CDR1 is SGHVS and CDR2 is FQNEAQ in the germline V gene. The CDR3 loop is CASSQMNNEQFF. The CDR3 DNA is TGTGCCAGCAGCCAGATGAACAATGAGCAGTTCTTC.

V gene TRBV7-9 combines with J gene TRBJ2-3; D uncertain. Trimming pared 2 bases from V and 4 bases from J, leaving 4 bases between. The germline V gene has CDR1 SEHNR and CDR2 FQNEAQ (reference sequence). The CDR3 loop spans 12 amino acids. In DNA form, the CDR3 reads TGTGCCAGCAGCTTAATTTCAGATACGCAGTATTTT. This translates into CASSLISDTQYF.

The chain couples TRBV27 to TRBJ1-6, with a tentative D call TRBD1 (5 bases). Trimming took 6 bases from V and 8 from J, leaving 20 bases between them. The CDR3 spans 16 residues. Germline-derived CDR1 and CDR2 are MNHEY and SMNVEV (reference sequence). CDR3 amino acids: CASSTGTALLDSPLHF. DNA for the CDR3: TGTGCCAGCAGCACCGGGACGGCTTTGTTAGATTCACCCCTCCACTTT.

This clonotype appeared a few times. This chain joins TRBV12-5 and TRBJ1-2, with a possible D match to TRBD1 (5 bases). Trimming took 0 bases from V and 3 from J, leaving 14 bases between them. The germline V gene encodes CDR1 LGHNT and CDR2 FRNRAP. This CDR3 is built from 16 residues. The CDR3 region has the DNA TGTGCTAGTGGTTTGGTACATGGTGGGGGGGACTATGGCTACACCTTC. It specifies CASGLVHGGGDYGYTF.

The chain carries TRBV10-3 and TRBJ2-5; 7 bases align to TRBD1. Germline assignment: CDR1 ENHRY and CDR2 SYGVKD. This CDR3 has 14 residues. The V segment lost 6 bases and the J segment 1 base; nucleotides outside the gene matches: 5. DNA for the CDR3: TGTGCCATCAGCCCCGGGACAGCCCAAGAGACCCAGTACTTC. It specifies CAISPGTAQETQYF.

This clonotype turned up a few times. The chain employs TRBV10-3 and TRBJ2-7, with TRBD2 as a possible D gene (5 bases). Germline V gives CDR1 ENHRY, CDR2 SYGVKD. The CDR3 runs 13 residues. V was cut by 3 bases and J by 2 bases, with 8 bases left in between. Here the CDR3 DNA reads TGTGCCATCAGTGACGGGGAACCCTACGAGCAGTACTTC. Amino acids: CAISDGEPYEQYF.

The chain is built from TRBV4-1 and TRBJ2-5, with D possibly TRBD2 on 5 matching bases. V lost 4 bases and J lost 11, with 17 bases in between. CDR3 length equals 13 residues. Germline V gene lookup returns CDR1 MGHRA and CDR2 YSYEKL. CDR3 residues: CASSPTEGVEQYF. CDR3 nucleotides: TGCGCCAGCAGCCCAACAGAGGGCGTTGAGCAGTACTTC.

J is TRBJ1-2 and V is TRBV6-1; D gene ambiguous. The CDR3 consists of 12 residues. Deletions cut 7 bases from V and 10 bases from J, with 16 bases between. Germline CDR1 and CDR2: MNHNS and SASEGT. The CDR3 sequence is CASTGVSWNYTF. The CDR3 DNA sequence: TGTGCCAGCACCGGGGTGTCCTGGAACTACACCTTC.

This clonotype was seen a handful of times. The J gene is TRBJ2-5, the V gene TRBV28; D unclear. Trimming pared 6 bases from V and 0 bases from J, leaving 11 bases between. Germline loops: CDR1 MDHEN, CDR2 SYDVKM. This CDR3 spans 14 amino acids. The CDR3 DNA follows: TGTGCCAGCAGCCCGAACTCGTACCAAGAGACCCAGTACTTC. Encoded protein: CASSPNSYQETQYF.

The genes are TRBV14 and TRBJ1-2, with 8 nucleotides matching TRBD1. J lost 5 bases, V lost 0 bases, and 11 bases had no gene match. The V gene's germline CDR1 is SGHDN and CDR2 FVKESK. This CDR3 has 17 amino acids. The CDR3 reads CASSQDQRGQELYGYTF. CDR3 coding DNA: TGTGCCAGCAGCCAAGACCAAAGGGGACAGGAACTGTATGGCTACACCTTC.